This paragraph covers one TCR beta chain sequence. Its recognized antigen is unknown. No per-base quality is available; no much larger clone lies one base away. The data belong to a study of T cell responses to AZD1222 COVID-19 vaccine (dated by TCRdb to about 2021). Concerning the study at large: AZD1222 recipients whose second dose came at about 4 weeks and those whose second dose came at about 12 weeks were combined into one group, since spike-specific TCR depth and breadth did not differ between the two schedules. A total of 230 to 250 trial participants underwent TCR sequencing, of whom around 200 received two doses of AZD1222 and about 25 received two doses of the MenACWY control vaccine. Trial participants were enrolled into age subgroups of 18-55, 56-69 and 70-plus years, which contained about 150, 27 and 61 TCR-sequenced participants, respectively.

The CDR3 regions of human TCRbeta chains were analyzed by immunosequencing. Per the authors' processing: TCRs in the repertoires were compared against a reference library of SARS-CoV-2-specific TCRs that had been generated with the MIRA antigen-specificity platform. Breadth meant the fraction of unique TCRs that were SARS-CoV-2-associated, whereas depth meant the fraction of total T cells that were SARS-CoV-2-associated. Each spike-specific TCR was assigned to its reactive spike region and to a CD4 or CD8 class using the MIRA data. Log10-transformed breadth and depth values were compared by one-way ANOVA with Sidak's multiple comparisons tests. The immuneACCESS repertoire file appears here via TCRdb, limited to in-frame rearrangements. These files lack a portion of the clones; in checked studies, under half of the deficit traces to unresolved V genes, and the cause of the others is not known. The DNA gave D and trimming, while V, J and clone size come from that table. Within this sample are about 120,000 clones, with approximately 90% of them counted one time only. About 1.5% of the sample is held by the ten biggest clonotypes.

CDR1 SGHVS and CDR2 FNYEAQ are derived from the germline V gene. The V end gives up 4 bases and the J end 1 base, leaving 9 bases in the junction not matched to a gene. From the cysteine up to the phenylalanine, the CDR3 has a length of 16 residues. This entry keeps only the CDR3 DNA: 48 bases, framed from base 1. In light of the paper, this sample's time point label describes: baseline before first vaccination. Samples from vaccinated people were obtained from the UK trials COV001 and COV002, which included a single-blind randomized controlled phase 2/3 trial of AZD1222 (ChAdOx1 nCoV-19) in healthy adults. For TCRbeta chain sequencing, PBMC samples from trial participants were taken at day 0 and at day 28 after the second dose. What the authors observed across the whole study: Most participants were white British and females outnumbered males, and the authors suggested that clonal diversity may have been underestimated. Because no day 14 peak-response samples were available, repertoires were characterized only after the peak T cell response. Epitopes outside the regions mutated in the B.1.351 and B.1.1.7 variants were reportedly recognized by nearly half of the unique spike-specific TCRs. The vaccine-associated CD4 TCRs covered the entire spike protein, and the dominant responses fell in regions 160-218 and 743-854. After two AZD1222 doses, both the breadth and the depth of spike-specific TCRs were significantly higher than at day 0 and than in MenACWY recipients. Conclusions about previously exposed vaccinees are limited, since just five or six AZD1222 recipients were seropositive for SARS-CoV-2 at baseline. In the small 56-69-year group, the increase in depth fell short of significance, most likely because of low power.

Sequenced material: peripheral blood, taken on day 0 of AZD1222 vaccination. The receptor was derived from an adult in good health. The rearrangement combines TRBV7-6 with TRBJ1-1; TRBD1 fits 7 bases in the junction. In nucleotides, the sequence is TGTGCCAGCAGCTCCTCCTCGCAGGGGGGGAACACTGAAGCTTTCTTT. This codes for CASSSSSQGGNTEAFF.